This T cell receptor (beta chain) is drawn from a study of blood T cells in healthy people across ages. About 10 milliliters of peripheral blood were drawn from each donor into EDTA-treated tubes. Study results and limitations: Comparison with aged donors showed that long-lived donors had more naive CD4+ cells and higher diversity. Strong correlation linked observed beta diversity and percent naive T cells.

The CDR3 consists of 13 residues. V lost 1 base and J lost 4, with 7 bases in between. CDR1 is LGHDT, CDR2 YNNKEL, per germline (reference sequence). Combining a sample-barcoded 5' primer with a J-beta primer mix, a second PCR ran for roughly 6 to 12 cycles. Each cDNA molecule, via a template-switch adaptor with 12 random nucleotides, was tagged. TCRdb re-derived calls from the 5' RACE reads in MiXCR, one entry per CDR3 protein. Altogether 1.5 million to 2 million distinct CDR3 sequences are present, 28% being singletons, with the ten largest covering 7.7%. On this clonotype: Its antigen is not known.

The sequence derives from a woman aged 25 to 39 in good health. The gene calls are TRBV3-1 and TRBJ2-5, with D perhaps TRBD2 (5 bases). The sample consisted of blood. CDR3: CASSQASGETQYF. In nucleotides, the CDR3 is TGTGCCAGCAGCCAAGCCAGCGGAGAGACCCAGTACTTC.